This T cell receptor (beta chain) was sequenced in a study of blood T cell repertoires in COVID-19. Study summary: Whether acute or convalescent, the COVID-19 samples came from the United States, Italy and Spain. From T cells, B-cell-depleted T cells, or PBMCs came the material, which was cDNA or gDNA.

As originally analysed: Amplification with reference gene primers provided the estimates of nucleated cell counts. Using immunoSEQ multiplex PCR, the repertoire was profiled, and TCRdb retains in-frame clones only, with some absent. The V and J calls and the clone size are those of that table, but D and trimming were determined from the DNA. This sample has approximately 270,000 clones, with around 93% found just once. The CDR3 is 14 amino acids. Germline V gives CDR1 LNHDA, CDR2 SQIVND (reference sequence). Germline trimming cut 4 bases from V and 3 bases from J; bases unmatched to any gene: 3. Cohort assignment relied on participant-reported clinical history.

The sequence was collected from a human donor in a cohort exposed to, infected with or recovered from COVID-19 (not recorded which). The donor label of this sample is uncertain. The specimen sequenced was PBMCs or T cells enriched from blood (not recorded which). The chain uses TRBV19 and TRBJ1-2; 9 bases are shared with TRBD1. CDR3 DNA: TGTGCCAGTAGTAGGACAGGGGATTACTATGGCTACACCTTC. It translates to CASSRTGDYYGYTF. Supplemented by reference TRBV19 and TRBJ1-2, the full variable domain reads DGGITQSPKYLFRKEGQNVTLSCEQNLNHDAMYWYRQDPGQGLRLIYYSQIVNDFQKGDIAEGYSVSREKKESFPLTVTSAQKNPTAFYLCASSRTGDYYGYTFGSGTRLTVV.